The 12 T cell receptor beta chains reported below all come from one sample, sequenced in a study of beta chain features in type 1 diabetes. Regarding the study as a whole: Type 1 diabetes patients showed a moderate but significant shortening of TCRB CDR3s in all four CD4+ subsets.

No antigen is known for these receptors. Investigators reverse transcribed all isolated RNA, so they sequenced expressed TCRB transcripts. Measured with immunoSEQ multiplex PCR; TCRdb has only the in-frame clones, and not every one. Here the sample spans approximately 170,000 clones, roughly 63% being singletons. Sequenced material: naive CD4+ T cells from blood. The receptors were sampled from a man between 25 and 39 years old with type 1 diabetes.

This chain connects TRBV10-3 to TRBJ2-7, with a weak D call TRBD2 (6 bases). CDR3 size: 13 residues. Trimming cost V 0 bases and J 4 bases, with 7 bases left between them. Germline values: CDR1 ENHRY, CDR2 SYGVKD. CDR3 protein: CAISESGGYEQYF. CDR3 coding DNA: TGTGCCATCAGTGAGTCGGGGGGTTACGAGCAGTACTTC.

This clone was recorded a few times. This chain connects TRBV30 to TRBJ2-1; D possibly corresponds to TRBD2 (5 bases). Germline V gene data show CDR1 as GTSNPN and CDR2 as SVGIG (reference sequence). The germline V and J ends were trimmed by 7 bases and 7 bases, with 11 bases remaining between them. There are 11 residues in the CDR3. The CDR3 nucleotides are TGTGCCTCGGGGTGGGTTAATGAGCAGTTCTTC. Translating it yields CASGWVNEQFF. Using reference TRBV30 and TRBJ2-1 for the parts outside the CDR3, the full variable domain is SQTIHQWPATLVQPVGSPLSLECTVEGTSNPNLYWYRQAAGRGLQLLFYSVGIGQISSEVPQNLSASRPQDRQFILSSKKLLLSDSGFYLCASGWVNEQFFGPGTRLTVL.

The gene calls are TRBV7-9 and TRBJ2-3, with D uncertain. V was trimmed by 5 bases and J by 3 bases, leaving 6 bases between them. The CDR3 covers 12 residues. Germline-derived CDR1 and CDR2 are SEHNR and FQNEAQ (reference sequence). Written as DNA, the CDR3 is TGTGCCAGCAGCCCAGAGACAGATACGCAGTATTTT. Protein sequence: CASSPETDTQYF.

The V and J genes are TRBV5-4 and TRBJ1-2; D might be TRBD1 (6 bases). V lost 0 bases and J 6 bases, leaving 9 bases between the germline ends. The CDR3 spans 13 residues. Germline CDR1 reads SGHNT; CDR2 reads YYREEE (reference sequence). The CDR3 coding sequence is TGTGCCAGCAGCTTGGACAGGGTTAATGGCTACACCTTC. Translated: CASSLDRVNGYTF.

The chain uses TRBV5-1 and TRBJ2-5, with TRBD1 matching 7 bases. The CDR3 is 14 residues long. J was trimmed by 4 bases and V by 1 base; bases with no gene match: 4. CDR1 is SGHRS, CDR2 YFSETQ, per germline. Written as DNA, the CDR3 is TGCGCCAGCAGCTTGACAGGGGATCGAGAGACCCAGTACTTC. Protein: CASSLTGDRETQYF.

This clone came up once. The chain joins TRBV6-6 to TRBJ2-5; D gene uncertain. The CDR3 contains 13 residues. Germline CDR1 and CDR2: MNHNY and SVGAGI (reference sequence). Trimming stripped 7 bases from V and 5 bases from J, with 14 bases between. The CDR3 reads CASTYLVDETQYF. DNA for the CDR3: TGTGCCAGCACCTATCTGGTTGACGAGACCCAGTACTTC.

The sample holds a few counts of this clone. The same CDR3 also results from other DNA sequences found in this sample. This chain links TRBV30 with TRBJ1-1; TRBD1 matches 7 bases. The CDR3 runs to 12 residues. Germline V gives CDR1 GTSNPN, CDR2 SVGIG (reference sequence). Trimming removed 3 bases from V and 4 bases from J; junction bases left unmatched: 2. The CDR3 nucleotides read TGTGCCTGGAGCAGACAGGGCACTGAAGCTTTCTTT. This sequence encodes CAWSRQGTEAFF.

This clone was picked up a small number of times. The chain is built from TRBV7-2 and TRBJ2-3; D is unresolved. V gave up 1 base and J gave up 1 base, with 9 bases separating them. The length of the CDR3 is 15 residues. The germline CDR1 and CDR2 sequences are SGHTA and FQGNSA. The DNA of the CDR3 is TGTGCCAGCAGCTTAGTAGTTTCTCGCACAGATACGCAGTATTTT. It translates to CASSLVVSRTDTQYF. The full variable domain, rest sourced from reference TRBV7-2 and TRBJ2-3, is GAGVSQSPSNKVTEKGKDVELRCDPISGHTALYWYRQSLGQGLEFLIYFQGNSAPDKSGLPSDRFSAERTGGSVSTLTIQRTQQEDSAVYLCASSLVVSRTDTQYFGPGTRLTVL.

The chain carries TRBV7-9 and TRBJ2-3; tentative D call: TRBD2 (5 bases). The V gene's germline CDR1 is SEHNR and CDR2 FQNEAQ (reference sequence). CDR3 length equals 13 residues. V shed 4 bases and J shed 1 base, with 6 bases lying between them. The CDR3 reads CASSSGGTDTQYF. The DNA for the CDR3 is TGTGCCAGCAGCTCCGGGGGCACAGATACGCAGTATTTT.

The CDR3 bases are TGTGCCAGCAGCTTCGCTAACAGGGACGAGCAGTACTTC. Residues: CASSFANRDEQYF. This chain uses TRBV7-9 with TRBJ2-7; TRBD1 might be the D (6 bases). Trimming cost V 3 bases and J 5 bases, with 11 bases left between them. The CDR3 contains 13 residues. Germline loops: CDR1 SEHNR, CDR2 FQNEAQ (reference sequence).

As DNA, the CDR3 is TGTGCCAGCAGACCTAACACTGAAGCTTTCTTT. The encoded protein is CASRPNTEAFF. This chain connects TRBV2 to TRBJ1-1; D is uncertain. The V gene lost 6 bases and the J gene lost 2 bases, with 4 bases spanning the gap. The CDR3 loop spans 11 amino acids. Germline CDR1 reads SNHLY; CDR2 reads FYNNEI. The whole variable domain, filled in from reference TRBV2 and TRBJ1-1, reads EPEVTQTPSHQVTQMGQEVILRCVPISNHLYFYWYRQILGQKVEFLVSFYNNEISEKSEIFDDQFSVERPDGSNFTLKIRSTKLEDSAMYFCASRPNTEAFFGQGTRLTVV.

The V call is TRBV7-9, the J call TRBJ1-2; 9 nucleotides agree with TRBD1. Germline lookup yields CDR1 SEHNR and CDR2 FQNEAQ (reference sequence). V lost 4 bases to trimming and J lost 6 bases; unmatched junction nucleotides: 9. The CDR3 loop spans 15 amino acids. CDR3 residues: CASSSIEGTGNGYTF. The CDR3 bases are TGTGCCAGCAGCTCGATCGAAGGGACAGGGAATGGCTACACCTTC.